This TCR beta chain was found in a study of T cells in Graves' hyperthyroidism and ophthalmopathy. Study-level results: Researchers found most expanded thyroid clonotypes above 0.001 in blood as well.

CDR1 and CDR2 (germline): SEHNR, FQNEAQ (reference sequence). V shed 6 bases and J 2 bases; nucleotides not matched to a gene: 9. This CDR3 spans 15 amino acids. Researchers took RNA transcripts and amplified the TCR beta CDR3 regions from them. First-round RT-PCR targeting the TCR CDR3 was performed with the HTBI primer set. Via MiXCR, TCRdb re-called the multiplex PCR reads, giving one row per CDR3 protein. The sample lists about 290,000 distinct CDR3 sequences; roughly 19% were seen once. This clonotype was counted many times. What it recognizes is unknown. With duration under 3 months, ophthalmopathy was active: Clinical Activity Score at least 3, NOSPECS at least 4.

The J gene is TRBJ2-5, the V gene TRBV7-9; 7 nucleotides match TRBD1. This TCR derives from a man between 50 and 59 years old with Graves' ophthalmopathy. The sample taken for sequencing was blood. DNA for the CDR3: TGTGCCAGCAGGAGAACAGGGGTCCCACAAGAGACCCAGTACTTC. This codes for CASRRTGVPQETQYF.